Presented here are 10 T cell receptor beta chains from one specimen sequenced in a study of blood T cell repertoires in COVID-19. Clones were sequenced by immunoSEQ multiplex PCR, and TCRdb holds only the in-frame ones, with some missing. The sample includes under 200,000 clones, nearly 90% seen only once; the top ten take about a fifth. The sequenced material came from peripheral blood. These receptors all come from a man aged 55 to 70 with active or convalescent COVID-19.

The chain couples TRBV24-1 to TRBJ1-2; 7 nucleotides agree with TRBD1. Germline trimming cut 5 bases from V and 10 bases from J; bases unmatched to any gene: 9. Germline loops: CDR1 KGHDR, CDR2 SFDVKD. The CDR3 has 13 amino acids. The DNA for the CDR3 is TGTGCCACCAGTGCCTCGGGACAGCGGATCTACACCTTC. It translates to CATSASGQRIYTF.

The chain employs TRBV10-1 and TRBJ2-1, with 7 bases matching TRBD1. Germline lookup yields CDR1 WNHNN and CDR2 SYGVQD (reference sequence). The CDR3 has 16 amino acids. With V trimmed by 3 bases and J by 2 bases, 7 bases remained unmatched. Here the CDR3 reads CASSEGRGRTYNEQFF. The CDR3 nucleotides read TGCGCCAGCAGTGAAGGAAGGGGGCGAACCTACAATGAGCAGTTCTTC.

This clone was observed at least ten times. The chain employs TRBV30 and TRBJ1-1; TRBD1 might be the D (5 bases). Trimming stripped 4 bases from V and 0 bases from J, with 12 bases between. CDR3 length: 14 amino acids. The germline V gene encodes CDR1 GTSNPN and CDR2 SVGIG (reference sequence). CDR3: CAWNPSRVNTEAFF. Written as DNA, the CDR3 is TGTGCCTGGAACCCCTCCAGGGTGAACACTGAAGCTTTCTTT. Combining the CDR3 with reference TRBV30 and TRBJ1-1 gives the whole variable domain SQTIHQWPATLVQPVGSPLSLECTVEGTSNPNLYWYRQAAGRGLQLLFYSVGIGQISSEVPQNLSASRPQDRQFILSSKKLLLSDSGFYLCAWNPSRVNTEAFFGQGTRLTVV.

A note on this clone: One junction end does not reproduce the germline sequence, and a read error may be involved. The chain is built from TRBV11-2 and TRBJ2-3; D may be TRBD1 (5 bases). The CDR3 is 15 amino acids. The V gene's germline CDR1 is SGHAT and CDR2 FQNNGV. The CDR3 DNA reads as TGTGCCAGCAACTTAGGGGCGTCAGGCACAGATACGCAGTATTTT. It encodes CASNLGASGTDTQYF.

This chain connects TRBV5-1 to TRBJ1-5; D call uncertain. Germline V gives CDR1 SGHRS, CDR2 YFSETQ. Trimming took 4 bases from V and 0 from J, leaving 14 bases between them. The CDR3 runs 16 residues. CDR3 sequence reads: CASSNPPRGSNQPQHF. DNA of the CDR3: TGCGCCAGCAGCAACCCCCCCCGGGGTAGCAATCAGCCCCAGCATTTT.

This clone was detected only once. V usage is TRBV5-6 and J usage is TRBJ2-5; 9 bases agree with TRBD2. The J segment lost 5 bases and the V segment lost 4 bases, leaving 12 bases of the junction unmatched. Germline CDR1 reads SGHDT; CDR2 reads YYEEEE. This CDR3 region has 16 residues. The CDR3 nucleotides read TGTGCCAGCAGCCCCAGGGGCGGGGGGGCCTGGGAGACCCAGTACTTC. Translating it yields CASSPRGGGAWETQYF.

V is TRBV18 and J is TRBJ2-7; D remains unclear. V gave up 4 bases and J gave up 0 bases, with 16 bases separating them. Germline V gives CDR1 KGHSH, CDR2 LQKENI. There are 16 residues in the CDR3. CDR3 loop: CASSLPGHSSSYEQYF. CDR3 coding DNA: TGTGCCAGCTCACTACCCGGCCACTCTAGCTCCTACGAGCAGTACTTC.

This clone was seen once. The rearrangement uses TRBV5-5 and TRBJ2-7, with D uncertain. This CDR3 has 13 amino acids. Germline V CDR1 and CDR2: SGHKS, YYEKEE (reference sequence). The ends were cut back, 2 bases at V and 0 bases at J, with 6 bases in the middle. In DNA, the CDR3 is TGTGCCAGCAGCTTATCGAGCTCCTACGAGCAGTACTTC. Its translation is CASSLSSSYEQYF.

V is TRBV5-1 and J is TRBJ1-1; D remains unclear. There are 14 residues in the CDR3. Germline CDR1 SGHRS, CDR2 YFSETQ. V gave up 1 base and J gave up 4 bases, with 11 bases separating them. CDR3 coding DNA: TGCGCCAGCAGCTTGTACTCGACTGTCACTGAAGCTTTCTTT. Its translation: CASSLYSTVTEAFF. The complete variable domain, with remaining parts taken from reference TRBV5-1 and TRBJ1-1, reads KAGVTQTPRYLIKTRGQQVTLSCSPISGHRSVSWYQQTPGQGLQFLFEYFSETQRNKGNFPGRFSGRQFSNSRSEMNVSTLELGDSALYLCASSLYSTVTEAFFGQGTRLTVV.

This clone was counted once. The V call is TRBV4-2, the J call TRBJ1-5; D is unclear. Germline lookup yields CDR1 LGHNA and CDR2 YNFKEQ. The CDR3 sequence is 13 residues long. V lost 0 bases to trimming and J lost 7 bases, with 7 bases between them. The CDR3 here is CASSQDHGQPQHF. Written as DNA, the CDR3 is TGTGCCAGCAGCCAAGATCACGGGCAGCCCCAGCATTTT.